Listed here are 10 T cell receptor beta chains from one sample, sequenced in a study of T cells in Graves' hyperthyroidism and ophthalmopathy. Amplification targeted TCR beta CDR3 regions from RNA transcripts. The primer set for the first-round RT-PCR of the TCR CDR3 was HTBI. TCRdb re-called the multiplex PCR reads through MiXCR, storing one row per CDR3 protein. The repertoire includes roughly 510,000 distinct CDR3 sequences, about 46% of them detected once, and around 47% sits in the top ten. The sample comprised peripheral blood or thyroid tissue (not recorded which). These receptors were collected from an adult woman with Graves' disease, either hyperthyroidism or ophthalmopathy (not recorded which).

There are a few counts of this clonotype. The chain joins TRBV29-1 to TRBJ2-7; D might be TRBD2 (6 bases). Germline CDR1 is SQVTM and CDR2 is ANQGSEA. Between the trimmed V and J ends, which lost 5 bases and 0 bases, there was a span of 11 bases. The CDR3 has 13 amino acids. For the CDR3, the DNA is TGCAGCGTTTTTGTCGGGAGCTCCTACGAGCAGTACTTC. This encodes CSVFVGSSYEQYF.

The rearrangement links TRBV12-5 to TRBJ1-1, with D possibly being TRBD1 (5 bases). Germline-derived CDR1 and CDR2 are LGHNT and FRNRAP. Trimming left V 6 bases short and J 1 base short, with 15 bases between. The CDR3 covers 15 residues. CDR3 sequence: CASGLDRTPNTEAFF. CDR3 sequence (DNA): TGTGCTAGTGGGCTCGATCGGACACCGAACACTGAAGCTTTCTTT.

The CDR3 nucleotides read TGCAGTGCTCGGAAGGACTCTGGGGCCAACGTCCTGACTTTC. This gives the protein CSARKDSGANVLTF. This chain connects TRBV20-1 to TRBJ2-6; D is undetermined. This CDR3 is 14 amino acids long. Germline-derived CDR1 and CDR2 are DFQATT and SNEGSKA (reference sequence). Trimming pared 5 bases from V and 0 bases from J, leaving 8 bases between.

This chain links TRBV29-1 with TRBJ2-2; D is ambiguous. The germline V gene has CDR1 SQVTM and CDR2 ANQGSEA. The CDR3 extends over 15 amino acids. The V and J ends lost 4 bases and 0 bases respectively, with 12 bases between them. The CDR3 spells CSVVLDDANTGELFF. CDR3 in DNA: TGCAGCGTTGTACTGGATGATGCGAACACCGGGGAGCTGTTTTTT.

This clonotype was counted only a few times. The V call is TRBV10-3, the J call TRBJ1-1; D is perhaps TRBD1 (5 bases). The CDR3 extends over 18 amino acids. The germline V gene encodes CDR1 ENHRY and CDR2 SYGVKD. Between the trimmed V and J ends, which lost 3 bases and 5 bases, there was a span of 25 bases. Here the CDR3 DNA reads TGTGCCATCAGTGACCAAGCCTGGAAGGAGGGGCGGGGAACTGAAGCTTTCTTT. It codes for CAISDQAWKEGRGTEAFF.

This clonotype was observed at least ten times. The CDR3: CASSSGGSNQPQHF. The CDR3 DNA is TGTGCCAGCAGCTCAGGGGGGAGCAATCAGCCCCAGCATTTT. This chain connects TRBV7-9 to TRBJ1-5, with TRBD1 matching over 7 bases. The CDR3 covers 14 residues. Germline-derived CDR1 and CDR2 are SEHNR and FQNEAQ (reference sequence). Trimming removed 4 bases from V and 1 base from J; junction bases left unmatched: 1.

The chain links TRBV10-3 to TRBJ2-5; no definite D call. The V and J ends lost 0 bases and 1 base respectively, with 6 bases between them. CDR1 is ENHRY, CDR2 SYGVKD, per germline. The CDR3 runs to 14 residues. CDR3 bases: TGTGCCATCAGTGAGTCTTACAGCCAAGAGACCCAGTACTTC. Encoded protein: CAISESYSQETQYF.

The DNA for the CDR3 is TGTGCCAGCAGCGCCGGACAGGGGGCAGAAGGGGAGCTGTTTTTT. Translation gives CASSAGQGAEGELFF. The J gene is TRBJ2-2, the V gene TRBV7-9; 11 bases fit TRBD1. J was trimmed by 8 bases and V by 5 bases; bases with no gene match: 7. The CDR3 extends over 15 amino acids. CDR1 and CDR2 from the germline V gene are SEHNR and FQNEAQ (reference sequence).

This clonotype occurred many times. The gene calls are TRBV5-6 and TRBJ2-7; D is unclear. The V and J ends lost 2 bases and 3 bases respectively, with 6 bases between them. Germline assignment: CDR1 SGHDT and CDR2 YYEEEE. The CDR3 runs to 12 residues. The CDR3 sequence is CASSFAVYEQYF. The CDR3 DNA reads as TGTGCCAGCAGCTTCGCAGTCTACGAGCAGTACTTC. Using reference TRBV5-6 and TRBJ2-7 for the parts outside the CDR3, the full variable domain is DAGVTQSPTHLIKTRGQQVTLRCSPKSGHDTVSWYQQALGQGPQFIFQYYEEEERQRGNFPDRFSGHQFPNYSSELNVNALLLGDSALYLCASSFAVYEQYFGPGTRLTVT.

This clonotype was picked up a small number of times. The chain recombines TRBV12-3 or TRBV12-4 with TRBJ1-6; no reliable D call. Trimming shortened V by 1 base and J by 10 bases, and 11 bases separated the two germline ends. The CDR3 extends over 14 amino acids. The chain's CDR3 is CASSLDPGVSPLHF. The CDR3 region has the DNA TGTGCCAGCAGTTTAGATCCGGGAGTATCACCCCTCCACTTT.